Shown below are 20 T cell receptor beta chains from a single sample sequenced in a study of T cell changes during pregnancy in multiple sclerosis. Produced via immunoSEQ multiplex PCR; TCRdb's table is partial and in-frame only. Among roughly 65,000 clones listed, around 91% were seen once. The sequencing here drew on peripheral blood, taken in the third trimester of pregnancy. The receptor set was obtained from a female donor in good health, enrolled as a control in a pregnancy study.

This clone was recorded only once. This rearrangement joins TRBV19 to TRBJ2-7; 8 nucleotides agree with TRBD1. V lost 4 bases, J lost 7 bases, and 6 bases stayed unmatched. Germline CDR1 is LNHDA and CDR2 is SQIVND (reference sequence). CDR3 size: 13 residues. CDR3 DNA: TGTGCCAGTAGTACCGGACAGGGCGGGGAGCAGTACTTC. It codes for CASSTGQGGEQYF.

This chain connects TRBV2 to TRBJ1-5, with 11 bases that match TRBD1. Looked up from germline, CDR1 is SNHLY and CDR2 is FYNNEI. V was clipped by 5 bases and J by 3 bases; unmatched bases: 6. This CDR3 comprises 16 residues. CDR3 residues: CASSPDRGRVNQPQHF. The DNA for the CDR3 is TGTGCCAGCAGTCCGGACAGGGGGCGCGTCAATCAGCCCCAGCATTTT.

This chain connects TRBV6-5 to TRBJ2-7, with 10 bases that match TRBD2. Trimming removed 5 bases from V and 6 bases from J; junction bases left unmatched: 10. CDR1 and CDR2 from the germline V gene are MNHEY and SVGAGI. This CDR3 is 15 amino acids long. This CDR3 is CASSQSGGAFFEQYF. The DNA of the CDR3 is TGTGCCAGCAGTCAGAGCGGGGGGGCCTTCTTCGAGCAGTACTTC.

The chain links TRBV7-6 to TRBJ2-7; 9 bases map to TRBD2. V was pared by 1 base and J by 3 bases, with 4 bases of the junction left unmatched. The length of the CDR3 is 15 residues. Germline CDR1 SGHVS, CDR2 FNYEAQ. The CDR3 here is CASSLVAGAIYEQYF. Written as DNA, the CDR3 is TGTGCCAGCAGCTTAGTAGCGGGAGCAATCTACGAGCAGTACTTC.

The rearrangement joins TRBV6-5 to TRBJ2-3; D not resolved. Germline CDR1 reads MNHEY; CDR2 reads SVGAGI. V dropped 8 bases and J dropped 1 base, with 10 bases sitting between them. This CDR3 comprises 13 residues. The CDR3 reads CASLRSGTDTQYF. CDR3 bases: TGTGCCAGCCTGAGGAGTGGCACAGATACGCAGTATTTT.

V and J are TRBV4-1 and TRBJ1-1; D is ambiguous. CDR1 is MGHRA, CDR2 YSYEKL, per germline. The CDR3 consists of 12 residues. The V and J ends lost 1 base and 8 bases respectively, with 8 bases between them. Here the CDR3 reads CASSQAGREAFF. CDR3 coding DNA: TGCGCCAGCAGCCAAGCGGGGAGGGAAGCTTTCTTT.

The chain is built from TRBV7-3 and TRBJ1-4; D gene ambiguous. CDR1 is SGHTA and CDR2 is FQGTGA in the germline V gene. CDR3 length equals 18 residues. Trimming stripped 2 bases from V and 1 base from J, with 17 bases between. Here the CDR3 reads CASSLGGPAGITNEKLFF. As DNA, the CDR3 is TGTGCCAGCAGCTTAGGAGGGCCGGCGGGGATAACTAATGAAAAACTGTTTTTT.

This chain joins TRBV6-5 and TRBJ1-2; TRBD1 agrees at 9 bases. Germline V CDR1 and CDR2: MNHEY, SVGAGI. This CDR3 has 14 residues. J gave up 3 bases and V 2 bases, and 1 base lay outside the gene matches. The CDR3 sequence is CASSYGDRDYGYTF. DNA of the CDR3: TGTGCCAGCAGTTACGGGGACAGGGACTATGGCTACACCTTC.

The rearrangement links TRBV29-1 to TRBJ2-5; 14 positions match TRBD2. V gave up 5 bases and J gave up 4 bases; unmatched junction bases: 6. The CDR3 consists of 15 residues. The germline CDR1 and CDR2 sequences are SQVTM and ANQGSEA. Written as DNA, the CDR3 is TGCAGCGTTCGCAGACTAGCGGGGGGGCCAGAGACCCAGTACTTC. Amino acids: CSVRRLAGGPETQYF.

The J gene is TRBJ2-3, the V gene TRBV5-5, with 10 bases identical to TRBD2. CDR1 and CDR2 from the germline V gene are SGHKS and YYEKEE (reference sequence). This CDR3 region has 14 residues. J was trimmed by 4 bases and V by 2 bases; bases with no gene match: 1. The CDR3 reads CASSFTSGADTQYF. The CDR3 bases are TGTGCCAGCAGCTTTACTAGCGGGGCAGATACGCAGTATTTT.

The chain links TRBV28 to TRBJ1-2, with 8 bases aligning to TRBD1. This CDR3 region has 14 residues. V shed 7 bases and J 5 bases; nucleotides not matched to a gene: 9. Germline V lookup: CDR1 MDHEN, CDR2 SYDVKM. The CDR3 loop is CASTPPQGAYGYTF. In DNA, the CDR3 is TGTGCCAGCACCCCCCCCCAGGGGGCGTATGGCTACACCTTC.

The rearrangement joins TRBV4-3 to TRBJ1-5; the match to TRBD1 covers 10 bases. This CDR3 is built from 16 residues. With 1 base clipped from V and 7 bases from J, the junction kept 7 bases outside the gene matches. The germline V gene has CDR1 LGHNA and CDR2 YSLEER. The CDR3 region has the DNA TGCGCCAGCAGCCAAGGAACCGGGACAGGGGTCCAGCCCCAGCATTTT. This gives the protein CASSQGTGTGVQPQHF.

J is TRBJ1-2 and V is TRBV5-4; no firm D call. Trimming cost V 4 bases and J 10 bases, with 11 bases left between them. The germline CDR1 and CDR2 sequences are SGHNT and YYREEE (reference sequence). The CDR3 is made up of 11 amino acids. CDR3 sequence: CASSLDSFYTF. The CDR3 DNA sequence: TGTGCCAGCAGCCTCGATAGCTTCTACACCTTC.

This chain connects TRBV7-8 to TRBJ2-7; 7 positions agree with TRBD1. V shed 3 bases, J shed 2 bases, and the junction held 7 bases outside the gene matches. The CDR3 has 15 amino acids. Germline loops: CDR1 SGHVS, CDR2 FQNEAQ. This chain's CDR3 is CASSFVTGSTYEQYF. CDR3 nucleotide sequence: TGTGCCAGCAGCTTTGTGACAGGGTCAACCTACGAGCAGTACTTC. Full variable domain (outside the CDR3, taken from reference TRBV7-8 and TRBJ2-7): GAGVSQSPRYKVAKRGQDVALRCDPISGHVSLFWYQQALGQGPEFLTYFQNEAQLDKSGLPSDRFFAERPEGSVSTLKIQRTQQEDSAVYLCASSFVTGSTYEQYFGPGTRLTVT.

This sequence joins TRBV6-6 and TRBJ1-1, with D hard to call. The CDR3 has 11 amino acids. Deletions cut 6 bases from V and 7 bases from J, with 9 bases between. Germline V lookup: CDR1 MNHNY, CDR2 SVGAGI (reference sequence). DNA for the CDR3: TGTGCCAGCAGGGCTCAGGATGAAGCTTTCTTT. The encoded protein is CASRAQDEAFF.

This rearrangement joins TRBV5-4 to TRBJ2-7; TRBD2 matches at 7 bases. Germline trimming cut 6 bases from V and 3 bases from J; bases unmatched to any gene: 9. CDR1 and CDR2 (germline): SGHNT, YYREEE (reference sequence). The CDR3 has 14 residues. The DNA for the CDR3 is TGTGCCAGCAAGATTGGGAGCGGGGACTACGAGCAGTACTTC. Protein: CASKIGSGDYEQYF.

The V gene is TRBV2, the J gene TRBJ1-6; D is perhaps TRBD1 (6 bases). From germline, CDR1 is SNHLY and CDR2 FYNNEI. Trimming pared 6 bases from V and 6 bases from J, leaving 15 bases between. The CDR3 sequence is 15 residues long. The CDR3 nucleotides are TGTGCCAGCAGCACCATTCAGGGGCCTAATTCACCCCTCCACTTT. Its translation is CASSTIQGPNSPLHF.

The chain carries TRBV27 and TRBJ2-2; D is possibly TRBD1 (6 bases). From germline, CDR1 is MNHEY and CDR2 SMNVEV (reference sequence). CDR3 length equals 15 residues. The germline V and J ends were trimmed by 5 bases and 0 bases, with 10 bases remaining between them. In DNA form, the CDR3 reads TGTGCCAGCAGTCTGACAGGACCGAACACCGGGGAGCTGTTTTTT. Its translation: CASSLTGPNTGELFF.

This chain connects TRBV6-5 to TRBJ1-2; D might be TRBD1 (6 bases). This CDR3 has 15 residues. V gave up 9 bases and J gave up 4 bases, with 21 bases separating them. Germline CDR1 is MNHEY and CDR2 is SVGAGI. CDR3 amino acids: CASTNRGGSGYGYTF. The DNA of the CDR3 is TGTGCCAGTACCAATAGAGGGGGTTCAGGCTATGGCTACACCTTC.

The table lists this clone with a count of one. The rearrangement joins TRBV19 to TRBJ1-4; D unresolved. Germline assignment: CDR1 LNHDA and CDR2 SQIVND (reference sequence). Trimming stripped 6 bases from V and 0 bases from J, with 11 bases between. This CDR3 has 15 amino acids. In DNA, the CDR3 is TGTGCCAGTAGAGCAGGAAAGGCAACTAATGAAAAACTGTTTTTT. It translates to CASRAGKATNEKLFF.